The text below deals with one T cell receptor beta chain. The antigen remains unidentified. The data stem from a study of T cells after yellow fever vaccination. Study-wide findings and caveats: Contaminants from the bulk population, in the form of abundant clonotypes, could be found in FACS-sorted repertoires.

Germline loops: CDR1 MNHEY, CDR2 SVGAGI. Trimming cost V 4 bases and J 7 bases; bases outside gene matches: 6. CDR3 size: 14 residues. TCRdb called the 5' RACE reads again in MiXCR, with one record for every CDR3 protein. This sample carries some 670,000 distinct CDR3 sequences, approximately 13% of them seen once, and the ten largest clones take about 16%. The V gene is TRBV6-5, the J gene TRBJ2-2; 7 bases match TRBD2. The source of this sequence is a man aged 30 to 45 who received the YFV17D yellow fever vaccine. Specimen: PBMCs, collected on the day of the yellow fever booster vaccination. In DNA, the CDR3 is TGTGCCAGCAGTTTACTCGGACTAGGCGGGGAGCTGTTTTTT. Protein sequence: CASSLLGLGGELFF.